The 32 T cell receptor beta chains in this list originate from one sample, sequenced in a study of blood T cell repertoires in COVID-19. This table comes from immunoSEQ multiplex PCR, and its TCRdb copy is limited to in-frame clones, with some not included. Of about 350,000 clones in the sample, 70% to 90% were seen once. The specimen sequenced was peripheral blood. These receptors were taken from a woman aged 55-70 years with COVID-19, enrolled during active disease.

This chain links TRBV12-3 or TRBV12-4 with TRBJ1-2, with no clear D. Trimming cost V 7 bases and J 8 bases, with 17 bases left between them. The CDR3 runs to 13 residues. The CDR3 spells CASTPIDLGGYTF. In nucleotides, the CDR3 is TGTGCCAGCACCCCCATCGACCTAGGCGGCTACACCTTC.

A few counts support this clone. V usage is TRBV6-5 and J usage is TRBJ1-2; TRBD1 matches 7 bases. In germline, CDR1 is MNHEY, CDR2 SVGAGI. CDR3 length: 12 amino acids. Trimming at V came to 10 bases and at J to 8 bases, leaving 10 bases not matched to a gene. Here the CDR3 reads CATQQGSLGYTF. CDR3 bases: TGTGCCACTCAACAGGGGTCTCTCGGCTACACCTTC.

The V and J genes are TRBV7-7 and TRBJ2-1, with 8 bases identical to TRBD2. The germline V gene has CDR1 SSHAT and CDR2 FNYEAQ (reference sequence). The CDR3 totals 15 residues. The junction had 0 bases not matched to a gene; V was cut back by 2 bases and J by 0 bases. The CDR3, as DNA: TGTGCCAGCAGCTTACGGGGGGGCTCCTACAATGAGCAGTTCTTC. Translated, it gives CASSLRGGSYNEQFF.

This clone was seen only once. The chain links TRBV5-1 to TRBJ1-4; D not certain. Trimming took 0 bases from V and 4 from J, leaving 7 bases between them. There are 14 residues in the CDR3. CDR1 is SGHRS and CDR2 is YFSETQ in the germline V gene. The CDR3 sequence is CASSLGHFNEKLFF. Here the CDR3 DNA reads TGCGCCAGCAGCTTGGGACACTTTAATGAAAAACTGTTTTTT.

This clone is a singleton in its sample. This chain links TRBV27 with TRBJ2-3; 15 bases align to TRBD2. Trimming removed 5 bases from V and 4 bases from J; junction bases left unmatched: 10. Germline V gene sequence: CDR1 MNHEY, CDR2 SMNVEV (reference sequence). The CDR3 contains 18 residues. CDR3 in DNA: TGTGCCAGCAGTCCAGGGACTAGCGGGGGGTTTCTTGCAGATACGCAGTATTTT. Encoded protein: CASSPGTSGGFLADTQYF.

Here the CDR3 reads CAWNFGTTSTDTQYF. CDR3 sequence (DNA): TGTGCCTGGAATTTCGGGACTACTAGCACAGATACGCAGTATTTT. V is TRBV30 and J is TRBJ2-3; 7 nucleotides match TRBD2. The V gene end was trimmed by 4 bases and the J gene end by 0 bases; junction bases not matched to a gene: 7. The CDR3 contains 15 residues. CDR1 GTSNPN and CDR2 SVGIG come from the germline V gene (reference sequence).

The gene calls are TRBV7-2 and TRBJ1-6; D perhaps matches TRBD1 (5 bases). The germline V gene has CDR1 SGHTA and CDR2 FQGNSA. Trimming left V 2 bases short and J 4 bases short, with 15 bases between. The CDR3 is made up of 17 amino acids. The CDR3 loop reads CASSLRGIFNYNSPLHF. In DNA, the CDR3 is TGTGCCAGCAGCTTACGGGGGATCTTTAATTATAATTCACCCCTCCACTTT.

This chain uses TRBV19 with TRBJ1-1, with 10 bases matching TRBD1. Germline assignment: CDR1 LNHDA and CDR2 SQIVND (reference sequence). This CDR3 region has 14 residues. J was trimmed by 5 bases and V by 5 bases; bases with no gene match: 5. Written as DNA, the CDR3 is TGTGCCAGTAGTCGGGACAGGGGAGTGACTGAAGCTTTCTTT. This codes for CASSRDRGVTEAFF.

This chain connects TRBV6-5 to TRBJ1-3; D unclear. V gave up 0 bases and J gave up 0 bases, with 6 bases separating them. Germline V lookup: CDR1 MNHEY, CDR2 SVGAGI. The CDR3 has 15 amino acids. CDR3 coding DNA: TGTGCCAGCAGTTACTCAATCATCTCTGGAAACACCATATATTTT. As protein: CASSYSIISGNTIYF.

The chain is built from TRBV9 and TRBJ2-3; the D gene is possibly TRBD1 (6 bases). This CDR3 contains 15 residues. Between the trimmed V and J ends, which lost 0 bases and 5 bases, there was a span of 13 bases. Germline V gene lookup returns CDR1 SGDLS and CDR2 YYNGEE. CDR3 DNA: TGTGCCAGCAGCGTAGAGGGGGATGAGGGAGATACGCAGTATTTT. Its translation is CASSVEGDEGDTQYF.

V gene TRBV6-5 combines with J gene TRBJ1-3; TRBD1 matches 7 bases. There are 14 residues in the CDR3. J was trimmed by 3 bases and V by 2 bases; bases with no gene match: 1. Germline values: CDR1 MNHEY, CDR2 SVGAGI. This CDR3 reads CASSYGTVGNTIYF. Here the CDR3 DNA reads TGTGCCAGCAGTTACGGGACAGTTGGAAACACCATATATTTT.

The CDR3 loop is CASSYSLGGGYEKLFF. In DNA form, the CDR3 reads TGTGCCAGCAGTTACTCGCTCGGGGGAGGGTACGAAAAACTGTTTTTT. The V and J genes are TRBV6-5 and TRBJ1-4; TRBD1 might be the D (5 bases). The CDR3 has 16 amino acids. Germline CDR1 MNHEY, CDR2 SVGAGI. V gave up 0 bases and J gave up 8 bases, with 16 bases separating them.

This clone has just a few counts. V gene TRBV10-1 combines with J gene TRBJ1-4; 7 bases match TRBD1. Trimming at V came to 6 bases and at J to 8 bases, leaving 6 bases not matched to a gene. Per germline, CDR1 WNHNN and CDR2 SYGVQD (reference sequence). The CDR3 spans 13 residues. The CDR3 loop is CASSTTGSEKLFF. CDR3 bases: TGCGCCAGCAGCACGACAGGGAGCGAAAAACTGTTTTTT.

The J gene is TRBJ1-5, the V gene TRBV27, with a weak D call TRBD1 (6 bases). V was clipped by 8 bases and J by 0 bases, with 20 bases between them. Germline V gene lookup returns CDR1 MNHEY and CDR2 SMNVEV (reference sequence). This CDR3 spans 17 amino acids. CDR3 in DNA: TGTGCCAGCTCCTGGGGGGGCTTCGGGGTTAGCAATCAGCCCCAGCATTTT. Translation gives CASSWGGFGVSNQPQHF.

V is TRBV9 and J is TRBJ2-1; 7 bases fit TRBD2. CDR1 is SGDLS and CDR2 is YYNGEE in the germline V gene. Trimming removed 0 bases from V and 4 bases from J; junction bases left unmatched: 4. The CDR3 has 15 residues. DNA for the CDR3: TGTGCCAGCAGCGTAGACCGGGGGGTATACAATGAGCAGTTCTTC. Translating gives CASSVDRGVYNEQFF.

The chain joins TRBV6-5 to TRBJ1-1; tentatively, D is TRBD1 (6 bases). Trimming took 0 bases from V and 6 from J, leaving 8 bases between them. Germline V CDR1 and CDR2: MNHEY, SVGAGI. The CDR3 is 13 residues long. CDR3 in amino acids: CASSYSNRAEAFF. In nucleotides, the CDR3 is TGTGCCAGCAGTTACTCGAACAGGGCTGAAGCTTTCTTT.

The chain combines TRBV5-1 with TRBJ2-1; 12 bases fit TRBD2. The CDR3 covers 16 residues. V gave up 0 bases and J gave up 8 bases; unmatched junction bases: 6. Germline V CDR1 and CDR2: SGHRS, YFSETQ. CDR3 nucleotides: TGCGCCAGCAGCTTGGAGCCTAGCGGGGGGGCACATGAGCAGTTCTTC. Translated: CASSLEPSGGAHEQFF.

J is TRBJ2-3 and V is TRBV11-3; 8 bases fit TRBD2. Germline CDR1 is SGHNT and CDR2 is YENEEA. The J segment lost 4 bases and the V segment lost 3 bases, leaving 6 bases of the junction unmatched. The CDR3 sequence is 15 residues long. CDR3 in amino acids: CASSFSGGPSDTQYF. DNA of the CDR3: TGTGCCAGCAGCTTCTCGGGGGGGCCCTCAGATACGCAGTATTTT.

The J gene is TRBJ2-2, the V gene TRBV5-1; TRBD2 matches 10 bases. From germline, CDR1 is SGHRS and CDR2 YFSETQ. The CDR3 is 15 amino acids. J was trimmed by 2 bases and V by 4 bases; bases with no gene match: 2. Written as DNA, the CDR3 is TGCGCCAGCAGCCCTAGCGGGGGTAACACCGGGGAGCTGTTTTTT. It is translated as CASSPSGGNTGELFF. Full variable domain (remainder filled in from reference TRBV5-1 and TRBJ2-2): KAGVTQTPRYLIKTRGQQVTLSCSPISGHRSVSWYQQTPGQGLQFLFEYFSETQRNKGNFPGRFSGRQFSNSRSEMNVSTLELGDSALYLCASSPSGGNTGELFFGEGSRLTVL.

The gene calls are TRBV12-2 and TRBJ2-7; the table assigns TRBD1, which was not confirmed against the DNA. TRBV12-2 is given as a pseudogene. The CDR3 has 21 amino acids. The CDR3 nucleotides read TGTGCAAGTCGCTTAGCGTTACCCACCCCGGGACAGGGTTCCCTTGGCGGCGAGCAGTACTTC. Translation gives CASRLALPTPGQGSLGGEQYF.

CDR3 residues: CASSERETGGGYGYTF. The CDR3 coding sequence is TGCGCCAGCAGTGAACGCGAGACAGGGGGCGGCTATGGCTACACCTTC. The chain joins TRBV10-1 to TRBJ1-2; 10 bases map to TRBD1. V lost 3 bases to trimming and J lost 4 bases; unmatched junction nucleotides: 8. The CDR3 is 16 amino acids. From germline, CDR1 is WNHNN and CDR2 SYGVQD (reference sequence).

This clone showed up just a few times. This CDR3 is CAISPGQGAGYGYTF. Written as DNA, the CDR3 is TGTGCCATCAGTCCCGGACAGGGGGCAGGGTATGGCTACACCTTC. The chain carries TRBV10-3 and TRBJ1-2; the match to TRBD1 covers 11 bases. V trimming: 5 bases; J trimming: 5 bases; junction bases outside the gene matches: 7. The CDR3 has 15 residues. Per the germline V gene, CDR1 is ENHRY and CDR2 is SYGVKD.

There are many counts of this clone. V usage is TRBV2 and J usage is TRBJ2-7; D is uncertain. V was clipped by 6 bases and J by 9 bases, with 12 bases between them. From germline, CDR1 is SNHLY and CDR2 FYNNEI. This CDR3 contains 11 residues. CDR3 in amino acids: CASSYDSTQYF. DNA for the CDR3: TGTGCCAGCAGCTACGACTCAACGCAGTACTTC.

V usage is TRBV3-1 (or the pseudogene TRBV3-2) and J usage is TRBJ2-5, with 12 bases lining up with TRBD2. The J segment lost 1 base and the V segment lost 0 bases, leaving 21 bases of the junction unmatched. The CDR3 extends over 23 amino acids. Germline assignment: CDR1 LGHDT and CDR2 YNNKEL (reference sequence). The CDR3 loop is CASSQDRALTSGGTGVVQETQYF. The CDR3 DNA reads TGTGCCAGCAGCCAAGATAGGGCGCTGACTAGCGGGGGAACCGGGGTGGTCCAAGAGACCCAGTACTTC.

This clone was detected a few times. The genes are TRBV11-3 and TRBJ1-1; no reliable D call. This CDR3 spans 13 amino acids. CDR1 is SGHNT and CDR2 is YENEEA in the germline V gene. Trimming took 6 bases from V and 1 from J, leaving 9 bases between them. CDR3 amino acids: CASSPSPNTEAFF. CDR3 DNA sequence: TGTGCCAGCAGTCCGTCCCCGAACACTGAAGCTTTCTTT. The full variable domain, in which reference TRBV11-3 and TRBJ1-1 provide the parts outside the CDR3, is EAGVVQSPRYKIIEKKQPVAFWCNPISGHNTLYWYLQNLGQGPELLIRYENEEAVDDSQLPKDRFSAERLKGVDSTLKIQPAELGDSAVYLCASSPSPNTEAFFGQGTRLTVV.

The genes are TRBV7-9 and TRBJ1-4, with no clear D. CDR1 and CDR2 (germline): SEHNR, FQNEAQ (reference sequence). The V gene lost 7 bases and the J gene lost 5 bases, with 20 bases spanning the gap. CDR3 size: 16 residues. The CDR3, as DNA: TGTGCCAGCACCCCCATCAGTTCAGGTTTGAATGAAAAACTGTTTTTT. It yields the protein CASTPISSGLNEKLFF.

The V call is TRBV5-1, the J call TRBJ2-6; TRBD2 is a possible D gene (6 bases). V gave up 2 bases and J gave up 0 bases, with 12 bases separating them. The CDR3 loop spans 17 amino acids. Germline V CDR1 and CDR2: SGHRS, YFSETQ. The DNA of the CDR3 is TGCGCCAGCAGCTTTAGGCGGGGAGACTCTGGGGCCAACGTCCTGACTTTC. Residues: CASSFRRGDSGANVLTF.

CDR3 sequence (DNA): TGTGCCAGCAGTGACTCGGGGGCAGAGAGATACTATGGCTACACCTTC. Its translation: CASSDSGAERYYGYTF. This chain links TRBV6-4 with TRBJ1-2; the D gene is possibly TRBD1 (6 bases). Trimming shortened V by 0 bases and J by 3 bases, and 14 bases separated the two germline ends. The CDR3 loop spans 16 amino acids. Germline V gives CDR1 MRHNA, CDR2 SNTAGT.

The chain couples TRBV19 to TRBJ1-5; D is ambiguous. This CDR3 has 13 residues. V dropped 3 bases and J dropped 6 bases, with 9 bases sitting between them. Germline-derived CDR1 and CDR2 are LNHDA and SQIVND (reference sequence). The CDR3 bases are TGTGCCAGTAGTATCGGTCGGAGTCAGCCCCAGCATTTT. Its protein is CASSIGRSQPQHF.

The chain combines TRBV28 with TRBJ1-2, with D perhaps matching TRBD1 (6 bases). This CDR3 is built from 15 residues. From germline, CDR1 is MDHEN and CDR2 SYDVKM. With 3 bases removed from V and 7 bases from J, the gap between germline ends came to 18 bases. In nucleotides, the CDR3 is TGTGCCAGCAGTTTTGGGGGCCAGGGGACGAGTGGCTACACCTTC. Translating gives CASSFGGQGTSGYTF.

The chain couples TRBV12-3 or TRBV12-4 to TRBJ2-1, with D perhaps matching TRBD1 (6 bases). The CDR3 has 12 residues. V lost 4 bases to trimming and J lost 6 bases, with 7 bases between them. In DNA form, the CDR3 reads TGTGCCAGCAGTTACAGGGTCAATGAGCAGTTCTTC. This encodes CASSYRVNEQFF.

V gene TRBV30 combines with J gene TRBJ1-2; maybe TRBD1 (5 bases). From germline, CDR1 is GTSNPN and CDR2 SVGIG (reference sequence). This CDR3 is built from 14 residues. CDR3 nucleotide sequence: TGTGCACGCGCCCCGGGGGGAGTAGTCTATGGCTACACCTTC. Translation gives CARAPGGVVYGYTF.